Listed below are T cell receptor beta chains from one sample, sequenced in a study of Ad26.COV2.S vaccination and SARS-CoV-2 variants. Generated by immunoSEQ multiplex PCR, the TCRdb table keeps only in-frame clones and is missing some. Of fewer than 150,000 clones in the sample, 70% to 90% were seen once. The sample here was peripheral blood, taken after recovery from COVID-19. Every receptor here comes from a human donor who had recovered from COVID-19. CDR3s include the opening cysteine and the closing phenylalanine or tryptophan. D genes are given only for firm matches. The size field is filled for only some rows; it gives once, few, many or a size class.

CDR3nt	CDR3aa	d_gene	j_gene	abundance	v_gene
TGCGCCAGCAGCCAAGATGCAGGGACCTATAATTCACCCCTCCACTTT	CASSQDAGTYNSPLHF	.	TRBJ1-6	.	TRBV4-3
TGTGCCAGCACCCCCCAGGCGGGGCCTTTCTACAATGAGCAGTTCTTC	CASTPQAGPFYNEQFF	.	TRBJ2-1	.	TRBV28
TGTGCCAGCAGTTCGGGGTTGGAGCAGTTCTTC	CASSSGLEQFF	.	TRBJ2-1	.	TRBV28
TGTGCCTGGGTTGGGGACGTTTATGGCTACACCTTC	CAWVGDVYGYTF	.	TRBJ1-2	once	TRBV30
TGCAGCGGCGAAGGGCGGGGAGCCTACAATGAGCAGTTCTTC	CSGEGRGAYNEQFF	.	TRBJ2-1	.	TRBV29-1
TGTGCCAGCGACGGGGGGGCCTACGAGCAGTACTTC	CASDGGAYEQYF	TRBD2	TRBJ2-7	.	TRBV7-9
TGTGCCAGCAGCACCGAGGGCAGGGGCGATGGCTACACCTTC	CASSTEGRGDGYTF	.	TRBJ1-2	.	TRBV9
TGCGCCAGCAGCCAGGTCCGAACCTCCTATAATTCACCCCTCCACTTT	CASSQVRTSYNSPLHF	.	TRBJ1-6	.	TRBV5-1
TGTGCCAGCAGTAAGAAGACAGATAGCAATCAGCCCCAGCATTTT	CASSKKTDSNQPQHF	.	TRBJ1-5	.	TRBV27
TGTGCCAGTCGTGTCCGCGGGGGGACTATCCAAGAGACCCAGTACTTC	CASRVRGGTIQETQYF	TRBD2	TRBJ2-5	.	TRBV19
TGTGCCAGCAGTTACTCCGGGACAGGGAAGGGGTATGGCTACACCTTC	CASSYSGTGKGYGYTF	TRBD1	TRBJ1-2	.	TRBV6-5
TGTGCCAGCAGTGGGGGCCTCCGGGTGGCTTTCTTT	CASSGGLRVAFF	.	TRBJ1-1	.	TRBV28
TGTGCCAGCAGCTCGGGGACTGGTCAAGAGACCCAGTACTTC	CASSSGTGQETQYF	.	TRBJ2-5	.	TRBV5-4
TGTGCCAGCAGCTACAGGGGCCTACCGCCCCAGCATTTT	CASSYRGLPPQHF	TRBD1	TRBJ1-5	once	TRBV7-8
TGTGCCAGCGCGGGGCAGGGGGCCGGGCAGCCCCAGCATTTT	CASAGQGAGQPQHF	TRBD1	TRBJ1-5	.	TRBV2
TGTGCCAGCAGCGAGAGGACAGGGGGTGGCTACACCTTC	CASSERTGGGYTF	TRBD1	TRBJ1-2	.	TRBV9
TGCGCCAGCAGCCAAGATCCTCATTGGGTCCTAGGGACTAGCGGGGTTTACGAGCAGTACTTC	CASSQDPHWVLGTSGVYEQYF	TRBD2	TRBJ2-7	.	TRBV4-3
TGTGCCAGCAGTTTGGACAGGGGTGCTGCAGATACGCAGTATTTT	CASSLDRGAADTQYF	TRBD1	TRBJ2-3	.	TRBV27
TGTGCCAGCAGTGGTGGGGGGTACTACGAGCAGTACTTC	CASSGGGYYEQYF	.	TRBJ2-7	.	TRBV28
TGTGCCAGCAGCTTGGGGGTGGGCCAAGAGACCCAGTACTTC	CASSLGVGQETQYF	.	TRBJ2-5	once	TRBV5-5
TGTGCCAGCAGCGTAGGGGCGTTGGGGGCCGCCGGCTCTGGAAACACCATATATTTT	CASSVGALGAAGSGNTIYF	.	TRBJ1-3	once	TRBV9
TGTGCCAGCAGCTTGATGGGTCAGGGGACGAATGAGCAGTTCTTC	CASSLMGQGTNEQFF	.	TRBJ2-1	.	TRBV5-5
TGTGCCATCAGACCGGACGTGGTGATAACTGAAGCTTTCTTT	CAIRPDVVITEAFF	.	TRBJ1-1	.	TRBV10-3
TGTGCCAGCAGTTACCTCTCGACAGGGTCGGATACGCAGTATTTT	CASSYLSTGSDTQYF	TRBD1	TRBJ2-3	.	TRBV27
TGTGCCAGCAGCTTAAGGGACAGCAAGATAACTGGAAACACCATATATTTT	CASSLRDSKITGNTIYF	TRBD1	TRBJ1-3	.	TRBV7-9
TGCGCCAGCAGCCAAGATTTAACTCCGTATATACAGTGGGGCTACACCTTC	CASSQDLTPYIQWGYTF	.	TRBJ1-2	.	TRBV4-3
TGTGCCAGCAGCTGGGGACAGGGAGTGCGTCAGCCCCAGCATTTT	CASSWGQGVRQPQHF	TRBD1	TRBJ1-5	.	TRBV5-6
TGTGCCAGCAGTCAGAGCTGGAATTCACCCCTCCACTTT	CASSQSWNSPLHF	.	TRBJ1-6	.	TRBV5-5
TGCGCCAGCAGCCCTAGTGCTTTTGGGGGCGGCACAGATACGCAGTATTTT	CASSPSAFGGGTDTQYF	.	TRBJ2-3	.	TRBV4-3